The 12 T cell receptor beta chains given below trace back to one sample, sequenced in a study of CD8 T cells in Susac syndrome. Random hexamers were used to reverse transcribe the RNA input (about 0.5 to 1 ug). TCRdb processed the immunoSEQ multiplex PCR reads anew with MiXCR; each CDR3 protein has one entry. The sample yields 100,000 to 150,000 distinct CDR3 sequences, about 93% seen once. Sequencing used CD4+ T cells from PBMCs. The receptors were gathered from a human donor in good health.

V is TRBV27 and J is TRBJ2-1; a weak D match, TRBD2 (6 bases). V was pared by 6 bases and J by 5 bases, with 20 bases between. The length of the CDR3 is 16 residues. Germline V gene data show CDR1 as MNHEY and CDR2 as SMNVEV (reference sequence). The CDR3 sequence is CASRRDLSDADNEQFF. The DNA of the CDR3 is TGTGCCAGCAGGCGGGACCTTTCTGATGCCGACAATGAGCAGTTCTTC.

This clonotype was seen only once. The rearrangement joins TRBV20-1 to TRBJ1-1; possible D gene TRBD1, 5 bases. Looked up from germline, CDR1 is DFQATT and CDR2 is SNEGSKA (reference sequence). With 3 bases removed from V and 4 bases from J, the gap between germline ends came to 18 bases. There are 15 residues in the CDR3. CDR3 sequence reads: CSARGLSSGGTEAFF. In DNA form, the CDR3 reads TGCAGTGCTAGGGGCCTTTCCTCGGGGGGCACTGAAGCTTTCTTT.

This clonotype was counted between two and nine times. V is TRBV19 and J is TRBJ1-5, with TRBD1 matching over 7 bases. The CDR3 has 13 residues. J lost 4 bases, V lost 5 bases, and 2 bases had no gene match. Looked up from germline, CDR1 is LNHDA and CDR2 is SQIVND (reference sequence). CDR3 coding DNA: TGTGCCAGTAGTCGGGACAGAAATCAGCCCCAGCATTTT. Amino acids: CASSRDRNQPQHF.

This chain links TRBV19 with TRBJ2-5; 7 bases map to TRBD2. CDR3 length equals 16 residues. Looked up from germline, CDR1 is LNHDA and CDR2 is SQIVND (reference sequence). J was trimmed by 1 base and V by 2 bases; bases with no gene match: 7. CDR3 bases: TGTGCCAGTAGTATAACCTCCCGACTAGCCCAAGAGACCCAGTACTTC. Protein: CASSITSRLAQETQYF.

The V gene is TRBV7-6, the J gene TRBJ2-4; D gene ambiguous. Germline V lookup: CDR1 SGHVS, CDR2 FNYEAQ. This CDR3 is 13 amino acids long. Trimming left V 1 base short and J 5 bases short, with 6 bases between. CDR3: CASSLGAQNIQYF. The CDR3 nucleotides read TGTGCCAGCAGCTTAGGGGCCCAAAACATTCAGTACTTC.

The rearrangement uses TRBV5-4 and TRBJ2-3, with 7 bases matching TRBD2. Germline loops: CDR1 SGHNT, CDR2 YYREEE (reference sequence). The CDR3 is made up of 15 amino acids. Germline trimming cut 4 bases from V and 4 bases from J; bases unmatched to any gene: 9. The CDR3 DNA reads as TGTGCCAGCAGCCCTGGGCGGGAGCAGTCAGATACGCAGTATTTT. This codes for CASSPGREQSDTQYF.

The chain has TRBV3-1 and TRBJ1-3, with D uncertain. V was cut by 0 bases and J by 2 bases, with 14 bases left in between. CDR1 LGHDT and CDR2 YNNKEL come from the germline V gene (reference sequence). The CDR3 spans 17 residues. CDR3 region: CASSQDQDQRPGNTIYF. CDR3 DNA sequence: TGTGCCAGCAGCCAAGATCAGGACCAAAGGCCTGGAAACACCATATATTTT.

This chain uses TRBV12-3 or TRBV12-4 with TRBJ1-3; tentative D call: TRBD1 (5 bases). CDR3 size: 17 residues. Deletions cut 2 bases from V and 2 bases from J, with 16 bases between. The CDR3 DNA reads as TGTGCCAGCAGTTTAAGGGGCCTTCAAAACCCTGGAAACACCATATATTTT. Its translation: CASSLRGLQNPGNTIYF.

This chain connects TRBV12-3 or TRBV12-4 to TRBJ1-1; no definite D call. V gave up 7 bases and J gave up 1 base, with 10 bases separating them. The CDR3 consists of 13 residues. The CDR3 DNA reads as TGTGCCAGCATTTGGTCTGGGAACACTGAAGCTTTCTTT. Translation: CASIWSGNTEAFF.

This clonotype appeared once. This chain connects TRBV5-4 to TRBJ1-1, with D maybe TRBD1 (6 bases). The germline V gene has CDR1 SGHNT and CDR2 YYREEE (reference sequence). This CDR3 is 14 amino acids long. V dropped 5 bases and J dropped 5 bases, with 16 bases sitting between them. CDR3 bases: TGTGCCAGCAGTCGCGCGGCAGGGGAAACTGAAGCTTTCTTT. Its translation: CASSRAAGETEAFF.

The chain combines TRBV24-1 with TRBJ2-2, with a weak D call TRBD2 (6 bases). V dropped 4 bases and J dropped 8 bases, with 13 bases sitting between them. This CDR3 spans 14 amino acids. Germline-derived CDR1 and CDR2 are KGHDR and SFDVKD. DNA of the CDR3: TGTGCCACCAGTGACCCGGGACTTTTAGGGGAGCTGTTTTTT. Translated, it gives CATSDPGLLGELFF.

This CDR3 is CASSPRGDVTEAFF. The CDR3 DNA follows: TGTGCCAGCAGCCCCCGGGGAGATGTCACTGAAGCTTTCTTT. The chain couples TRBV9 to TRBJ1-1; D is undetermined. V was pared by 4 bases and J by 4 bases, with 14 bases between. In germline, CDR1 is SGDLS, CDR2 YYNGEE. The CDR3 is made up of 14 amino acids.